This T cell receptor beta chain was sequenced in a study of shared clonotypes between healthy human individuals (dated by TCRdb to 2018 to 2021). General notes on the study: The cohort comprised two women and a few men aged 18 to 49 years. To increase sequencing depth and limit assay-specific biases, TCR repertoire library preparation and sequencing were carried out by different laboratories using diverse techniques. For each donor, three plates each were used for CD4 naive and CD4 memory, two plates were used for CD8 naive, and one plate was used for CD8 memory. To estimate repertoire size and how much clonotype sharing occurs between individuals, the study deeply sequenced the blood TCR repertoires of several healthy adults. Leukapheresis yielded between about 0.85 and 10 billion PBMCs per donor. Broader findings and caveats from the paper: Sampling was limited to blood, and TCR repertoires in tissue likely differ from TCR repertoires in blood. Clonotypes shared by all four sorted-subset donors showed higher generation probabilities than non-shared clonotypes. Because the study included only a small number of donors, the genetic and exposure-history diversity represented was limited. Even with the large sequencing depth, rarefaction of the sorted-subset datasets indicated that sequencing was incomplete. Based on pairwise subsampling, the degree of clonotype sharing among donors was expected to be affected by sequencing depth. Sharing across a few donors was observed for roughly 5% of naive CD4, about 3.2% of naive CD8, 2% to 2.5% of memory CD4, and over 0.3% of memory CD8 clonotypes. Naive subsets generally had larger estimated clonotype richness than memory subsets did.

Using the deep immunoSEQ assay, multiplex PCR amplified TCR CDR3 regions from genomic DNA. Extracted genomic DNA from each cell subset was spread evenly across all wells of several immunoSEQ 96-well plates, with each plate serving as a replicate. For sorted subsets, around 200 ng genomic DNA, equal to tens of thousands of T cell genomes, was loaded into each replicate PCR. Purified libraries were quantified with a Qubit 3.0 fluorometer, sized on a Bioanalyzer 2100, and re-quantified with the KAPA Library Quantification kit. Every immunoSEQ 96-well plate was sequenced on a separate single-read 150-cycle Illumina NextSeq 550 flow cell. In the authors' own workflow: Because the immunoSEQ output held only junctional sequences and lacked quality scores, the filtering could not match the filtering applied to full-length reads. Sequences were annotated with PyIR, a Python wrapper for IgBLAST v1.9, and V/J genes and CDR3 were assigned using IMGT germline references. Reads with weak V/J assignments (E-value above 1e-6), missing CDR3, stop codons, out-of-frame junctions, or ambiguous translated residues were removed. V3J clonotypes were defined as sequences sharing the same inferred V gene, J gene, and CDR3 amino acid sequence. Percentage overlap between repertoires was computed as shared unique clonotypes divided by the size of the smaller repertoire. RTK rarefaction, the Chao1 estimator, and Recon v2.1 estimates of unobserved clonotypes were used to assess repertoire richness. OLGA was used to compute generation probabilities for all TCRbeta clonotypes that the gDNA method yielded from four donors. Drawn from immuneACCESS, this table holds only the in-frame rearrangements with V and J called that TCRdb kept. Clones are partly lost; checked studies trace under half to an unresolved V gene and leave the rest unexplained. V, J and clone size are those of that table, while D and trimming were read from the DNA. This sample holds 550,000 to 850,000 clones; roughly 72% were observed only once. Approximately 1.7% of the sample is in the top ten clones.

The V end gives up 5 bases and the J end 2 bases, leaving 11 bases in the junction not matched to a gene. The CDR3 holds 18 amino acids from the cysteine to the phenylalanine. The kept DNA is CDR3 alone, 54 bases in frame from the first base. CDR1 LGHNA and CDR2 YNFKEQ were looked up in the germline V gene. The sample holds many counts of this clone. It lacks a known antigen. The sample holds no much larger clone one base away, and base qualities are not on file. The donors were healthy, HIV-negative adults with no recently reported acute infections or vaccinations. Only Caucasian adults living in Nashville, Tennessee, USA were represented among the donors. Magnetic negative selection was used to enrich CD4+ T cells, after which naive cells were positively selected on CD45RA and the negative fraction became the memory subset. Blood was obtained by leukapheresis, after which PBMCs were separated by Ficoll-Histopaque density gradient centrifugation and cryopreserved in liquid nitrogen vapor phase. Analytical flow cytometry was used to check the purity and quantity of each magnetically sorted T cell population. Each sorted fraction had its genomic DNA isolated and then quantified by UV absorbance on a Nanodrop 2000c.

The source material was memory CD4+ T cells sorted from blood. Reading the label with the study, this specimen's cell subset or site is: CD45RA-negative fraction. The TCR comes from a woman aged 30 to 39 in good health. This sequence uses TRBV4-2 and TRBJ2-6, with 8 central nucleotides matching TRBD2. The sequence in DNA is TGTGCCAGCAGCTCGTTGGGGACTAGGGAAACTGGGGCCAACGTCCTGACTTTC. Translated, this gives CASSSLGTRETGANVLTF.